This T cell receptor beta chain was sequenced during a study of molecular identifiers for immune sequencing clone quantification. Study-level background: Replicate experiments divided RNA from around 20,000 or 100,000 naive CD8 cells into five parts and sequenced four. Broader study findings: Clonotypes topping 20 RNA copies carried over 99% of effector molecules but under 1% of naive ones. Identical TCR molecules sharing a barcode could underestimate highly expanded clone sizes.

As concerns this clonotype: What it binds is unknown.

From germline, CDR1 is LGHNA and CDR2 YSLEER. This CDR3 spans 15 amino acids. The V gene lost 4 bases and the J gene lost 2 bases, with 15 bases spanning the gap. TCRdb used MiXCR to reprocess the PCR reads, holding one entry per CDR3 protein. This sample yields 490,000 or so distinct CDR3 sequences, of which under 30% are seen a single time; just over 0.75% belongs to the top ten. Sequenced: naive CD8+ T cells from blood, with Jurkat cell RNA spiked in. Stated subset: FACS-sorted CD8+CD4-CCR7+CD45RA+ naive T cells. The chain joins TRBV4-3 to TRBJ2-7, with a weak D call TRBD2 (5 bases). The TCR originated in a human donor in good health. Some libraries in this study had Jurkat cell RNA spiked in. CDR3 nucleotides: TGCGCCAGCAGCCGGACCATGTGGGGAGCCTACGAGCAGTACTTC. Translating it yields CASSRTMWGAYEQYF.